Each of the 27 T cell receptor beta chains below was sequenced from the same sample in a study of beta chain features in type 1 diabetes. Reverse transcription of all isolated RNA meant that expressed TCRB transcripts were sequenced. The data were produced by immunoSEQ multiplex PCR, yet TCRdb's version contains in-frame clones alone and is incomplete. The data contain fewer than 900,000 clones, roughly a sixth of them singletons. Sequenced: naive CD4+ T cells from blood. These receptors all come from a woman younger than 35 in good health.

This sequence joins TRBV28 and TRBJ2-7; D gene uncertain. This CDR3 comprises 14 residues. Germline-derived CDR1 and CDR2 are MDHEN and SYDVKM. V lost 6 bases, J lost 1 base, and 13 bases lay in between. The CDR3 loop reads CASSPDWLSYEQYF. CDR3 in DNA: TGTGCCAGCAGCCCCGACTGGTTGTCCTACGAGCAGTACTTC. The full variable domain, rest sourced from reference TRBV28 and TRBJ2-7, is DVKVTQSSRYLVKRTGEKVFLECVQDMDHENMFWYRQDPGLGLRLIYFSYDVKMKEKGDIPEGYSVSREKKERFSLILESASTNQTSMYLCASSPDWLSYEQYFGPGTRLTVT.

The chain uses TRBV7-2 and TRBJ1-4; no firm D call. V lost 5 bases and J lost 6, with 16 bases in between. The germline gives CDR1 SGHTA, CDR2 FQGNSA. The CDR3 totals 15 residues. The CDR3 DNA reads TGTGCCAGCAGCCATAGATCGGCCTCGGATGAAAAACTGTTTTTT. This encodes CASSHRSASDEKLFF.

This clone has more than one count but fewer than ten. The chain links TRBV5-6 to TRBJ1-2; D not certain. CDR3 length: 16 residues. Germline CDR1 SGHDT, CDR2 YYEEEE. The V end lost 0 bases, the J end lost 7 bases, and 19 bases lay between the germline ends. CDR3 DNA sequence: TGTGCCAGCAGCTTGGGGCCCCAAGCAATGATAGGTGGCTACACCTTC. The encoded protein is CASSLGPQAMIGGYTF. Complete variable domain (other parts from reference TRBV5-6 and TRBJ1-2): DAGVTQSPTHLIKTRGQQVTLRCSPKSGHDTVSWYQQALGQGPQFIFQYYEEEERQRGNFPDRFSGHQFPNYSSELNVNALLLGDSALYLCASSLGPQAMIGGYTFGSGTRLTVV.

This clone was seen more than once but under ten times. The chain recombines TRBV4-3 with TRBJ2-5, with D possibly matching TRBD1 (5 bases). CDR3 length equals 16 residues. CDR1 and CDR2 from the germline V gene are LGHNA and YSLEER. V was pared by 0 bases and J by 1 base, with 12 bases between. The CDR3 loop is CASSQEYRQIQETQYF. The CDR3, as DNA: TGCGCCAGCAGCCAAGAGTACAGGCAGATCCAAGAGACCCAGTACTTC.

This sequence joins TRBV19 and TRBJ2-5; D might be TRBD1 (6 bases). Deletions cut 6 bases from V and 5 bases from J, with 19 bases between. CDR1 and CDR2 (germline): LNHDA, SQIVND (reference sequence). This CDR3 has 15 amino acids. The CDR3 region is CASSVEGQTRETQYF. The CDR3 DNA reads TGTGCCAGTAGCGTCGAGGGACAAACTCGGGAGACCCAGTACTTC.

This chain uses TRBV7-9 with TRBJ1-1; D remains unclear. The CDR3 consists of 13 residues. Deletions cut 1 base from V and 7 bases from J, with 10 bases between. Germline V gene sequence: CDR1 SEHNR, CDR2 FQNEAQ (reference sequence). DNA for the CDR3: TGTGCCAGCAGCTTAGGTCTCAACGATGAAGCTTTCTTT. The encoded protein is CASSLGLNDEAFF.

This sequence joins TRBV18 and TRBJ2-7; a possible D gene is TRBD2 (6 bases). This CDR3 contains 14 residues. From germline, CDR1 is KGHSH and CDR2 LQKENI. Trimming removed 2 bases at V and 5 bases at J, with 13 bases between. The CDR3: CASSPWIREDEQYF. CDR3 nucleotides: TGTGCCAGCTCACCATGGATCAGGGAGGACGAGCAGTACTTC.

This clone was seen more than once but under ten times. This chain links TRBV13 with TRBJ2-5; the D is unclear. From germline, CDR1 is PRHDT and CDR2 FYEKMQ (reference sequence). This CDR3 is 14 amino acids long. V dropped 7 bases and J dropped 1 base, with 13 bases sitting between them. Written as DNA, the CDR3 is TGTGCCAGCAAACGATTAACGGCCCAAGAGACCCAGTACTTC. It translates to CASKRLTAQETQYF.

This clone was picked up a small number of times. The chain couples TRBV9 to TRBJ2-3; 9 bases agree with TRBD2. The germline V gene encodes CDR1 SGDLS and CDR2 YYNGEE. The CDR3 length is 18 residues. The ends lost 2 bases at V and 5 bases at J; junction bases unmatched: 15. The CDR3 is CASSVRGEGLARGDTQYF. Here the CDR3 DNA reads TGTGCCAGCAGCGTGAGGGGAGAGGGACTAGCACGGGGAGATACGCAGTATTTT.

This clone occurred a few times. The V and J genes are TRBV6-5 and TRBJ2-7; 10 bases are a match to TRBD1. V was clipped by 8 bases and J by 4 bases; unmatched bases: 5. The CDR3 has 13 amino acids. The V gene's germline CDR1 is MNHEY and CDR2 SVGAGI. The CDR3 sequence is CASGRTGGYEQYF. In DNA, the CDR3 is TGTGCCAGCGGACGGACAGGGGGGTACGAGCAGTACTTC.

For this clone: The same CDR3 can be traced to other DNA sequences in this sample. The gene calls are TRBV18 and TRBJ1-5; maybe TRBD1 (6 bases). Germline CDR1 reads KGHSH; CDR2 reads LQKENI. This CDR3 spans 14 amino acids. V was shortened by 3 bases and J by 1 base, with 7 bases between the two germline ends. The DNA of the CDR3 is TGTGCCAGCTCACCTCAGGGGAGCAATCAGCCCCAGCATTTT. Amino acids: CASSPQGSNQPQHF.

This clone was picked up a small number of times. The rearrangement joins TRBV5-1 to TRBJ2-1; D might be TRBD2 (6 bases). Germline V CDR1 and CDR2: SGHRS, YFSETQ. With 4 bases removed from V and 0 bases from J, the gap between germline ends came to 14 bases. CDR3 length: 16 residues. CDR3 bases: TGCGCCAGCAGCCCGGGACTCCTCAGCTCCTACAATGAGCAGTTCTTC. It translates to CASSPGLLSSYNEQFF.

This clone was observed a few times. This chain uses TRBV9 with TRBJ1-2; D is possibly TRBD1 (5 bases). Looked up from germline, CDR1 is SGDLS and CDR2 is YYNGEE. This CDR3 spans 16 amino acids. The V and J ends lost 4 bases and 1 base respectively, with 17 bases between them. The DNA of the CDR3 is TGTGCCAGCAGCCAAAGGCGGCAGGGTCTTAACTATGGCTACACCTTC. The encoded protein is CASSQRRQGLNYGYTF.

The J gene is TRBJ2-1, the V gene TRBV6-6; 7 bases agree with TRBD1. The CDR3 covers 13 residues. V lost 2 bases to trimming and J lost 7 bases; unmatched junction nucleotides: 2. Germline V CDR1 and CDR2: MNHNY, SVGAGI (reference sequence). In DNA form, the CDR3 reads TGTGCCAGCAGTTACCCACAGGGGAATGAGCAGTTCTTC. Protein: CASSYPQGNEQFF.

Comment on this clone: This specimen includes other DNA sequences encoding the same CDR3. The genes are TRBV28 and TRBJ2-1; the D is unclear. Per germline, CDR1 MDHEN and CDR2 SYDVKM. V gave up 5 bases and J gave up 9 bases, with 8 bases separating them. The CDR3 is 11 amino acids. CDR3 in amino acids: CASSLLREQFF. In DNA, the CDR3 is TGTGCCAGCAGTCTCCTACGTGAGCAGTTCTTC.

This clone was seen a few times. The J gene is TRBJ2-7, the V gene TRBV6-5, with TRBD1 matching over 8 bases. After removal of 7 bases from V and 6 bases from J, the junction contained 14 bases not matched to a gene. The CDR3 loop spans 15 amino acids. Germline values: CDR1 MNHEY, CDR2 SVGAGI. CDR3 residues: CASTPGQGFGGEQYF. The CDR3 DNA reads as TGTGCCAGCACCCCAGGACAGGGTTTTGGGGGCGAGCAGTACTTC.

A few counts support this clone. The rearrangement joins TRBV19 to TRBJ2-2; tentatively, D is TRBD2 (6 bases). The V end lost 1 base, the J end lost 6 bases, and 9 bases lay between the germline ends. Germline V gives CDR1 LNHDA, CDR2 SQIVND (reference sequence). The CDR3 is made up of 14 amino acids. The CDR3: CASSIVGGAGELFF. The CDR3, as DNA: TGTGCCAGTAGTATAGTTGGAGGGGCCGGGGAGCTGTTTTTT. The whole variable domain, filled in from reference TRBV19 and TRBJ2-2, reads DGGITQSPKYLFRKEGQNVTLSCEQNLNHDAMYWYRQDPGQGLRLIYYSQIVNDFQKGDIAEGYSVSREKKESFPLTVTSAQKNPTAFYLCASSIVGGAGELFFGEGSRLTVL.

As for this clone: This sample includes further DNA sequences coding for the same CDR3. The V and J genes are TRBV2 and TRBJ2-7, with D tentatively TRBD1 (7 bases). Deletions cut 2 bases from V and 6 bases from J, with 8 bases between. The germline V gene has CDR1 SNHLY and CDR2 FYNNEI. The CDR3 runs to 12 residues. The CDR3 sequence is CASSEQGGEQYF. CDR3 in DNA: TGTGCCAGCAGTGAACAGGGGGGCGAGCAGTACTTC.

In its sample, this clone was seen a few times. V usage is TRBV5-4 and J usage is TRBJ2-7; D is possibly TRBD1 or TRBD2 (5 bases each). Per germline, CDR1 SGHNT and CDR2 YYREEE (reference sequence). The length of the CDR3 is 15 residues. V was clipped by 0 bases and J by 8 bases, with 18 bases between them. The CDR3 sequence is CASSLDGTTSAQQYF. DNA of the CDR3: TGTGCCAGCAGCTTGGATGGGACCACCTCCGCTCAGCAGTACTTC.

This clone has just a few counts. The CDR3 DNA reads TGTGCCAGCAGCTTATACGGACTAGCGGGGACCTACGAGCAGTACTTC. Translated, it gives CASSLYGLAGTYEQYF. This rearrangement joins TRBV7-9 to TRBJ2-7, with TRBD2 matching over 12 bases. CDR3 length: 16 amino acids. Germline V gene lookup returns CDR1 SEHNR and CDR2 FQNEAQ (reference sequence). Trimming took 2 bases from V and 2 from J; bases not matched to a gene: 4.

This clone appeared a few times. The rearrangement joins TRBV18 to TRBJ2-1, with 8 nucleotides matching TRBD2. The CDR3 length is 16 residues. V lost 3 bases, J lost 0 bases, and 4 bases stayed unmatched. Germline V gene lookup returns CDR1 KGHSH and CDR2 LQKENI. The CDR3 DNA reads TGTGCCAGCTCACCCGTTAGCGGGAACTCCTACAATGAGCAGTTCTTC. The encoded protein is CASSPVSGNSYNEQFF.

The sample holds a few counts of this clone. CDR3 nucleotides: TGTGCCAGCAGCTTAGGTGGCGAGCCCCGAGTCGAGGAGCAGTTCTTC. This gives the protein CASSLGGEPRVEEQFF. The chain employs TRBV11-1 and TRBJ2-1, with D uncertain. The CDR3 is 16 residues long. CDR1 is SGHAT and CDR2 is FQDESV in the germline V gene (reference sequence). V shed 1 base and J shed 10 bases, with 20 bases lying between them.

Concerning this clone itself: The sample has other DNA sequences that encode this CDR3 too. The chain employs TRBV2 and TRBJ1-3, with D perhaps matching TRBD1 (5 bases). This CDR3 is built from 13 residues. The V end lost 6 bases, the J end lost 2 bases, and 8 bases lay between the germline ends. From germline, CDR1 is SNHLY and CDR2 FYNNEI. The CDR3 sequence is CASRQGAGNTIYF. The DNA for the CDR3 is TGTGCCAGCAGGCAGGGCGCTGGAAACACCATATATTTT. Supplemented by reference TRBV2 and TRBJ1-3, the full variable domain reads EPEVTQTPSHQVTQMGQEVILRCVPISNHLYFYWYRQILGQKVEFLVSFYNNEISEKSEIFDDQFSVERPDGSNFTLKIRSTKLEDSAMYFCASRQGAGNTIYFGEGSWLTVV.

The gene calls are TRBV20-1 and TRBJ2-7, with D perhaps matching TRBD2 (5 bases). This CDR3 spans 11 amino acids. V shed 6 bases and J shed 5 bases, with 11 bases lying between them. CDR1 is DFQATT and CDR2 is SNEGSKA in the germline V gene (reference sequence). CDR3 nucleotides: TGCAGTGCCGTATTGCGGGACGAGCAGTACTTC. Its translation is CSAVLRDEQYF.

This clone was seen more than once but under ten times. The chain has TRBV19 and TRBJ1-1; 8 bases are a match to TRBD1. Germline CDR1 reads LNHDA; CDR2 reads SQIVND (reference sequence). J was trimmed by 0 bases and V by 6 bases; bases with no gene match: 6. The CDR3 runs 15 residues. CDR3 nucleotides: TGTGCCAGTAGGGGACAGGTGGCTATGAACACTGAAGCTTTCTTT. Translation: CASRGQVAMNTEAFF.

The sample holds a few counts of this clone. The chain uses TRBV9 and TRBJ2-2; D is unclear. Trimming took 0 bases from V and 3 from J, leaving 12 bases between them. Germline values: CDR1 SGDLS, CDR2 YYNGEE. The CDR3 length is 16 residues. The CDR3 nucleotides are TGTGCCAGCAGCGTAGAGACCATAATGTACACCGGGGAGCTGTTTTTT. Translating gives CASSVETIMYTGELFF.

This clone was detected a few times. The chain joins TRBV5-1 to TRBJ2-2, with no clear D. This CDR3 has 15 amino acids. Germline V gene lookup returns CDR1 SGHRS and CDR2 YFSETQ. The V and J ends lost 3 bases and 1 base respectively, with 10 bases between them. The DNA of the CDR3 is TGCGCCAGCAGCTCCCTCGCGCGGAACACCGGGGAGCTGTTTTTT. Its translation: CASSSLARNTGELFF.